This record looks at one T cell receptor beta chain sequence and its context. The antigen is undetermined. This sample also contains other DNA sequences that code for the same CDR3. The sample originates from a study of identifying expanded T cells in peripheral blood. Assay used: immunoSEQ multiplex PCR; TCRdb lists only in-frame clones, some missing. The table includes about 91,000 clones, around 88% detected once. Regarding the study as a whole: Differentially abundant clones: about 1.2 between replicates, around 16 at around 14 days, more than 18 at four.

V was clipped by 3 bases and J by 6 bases; unmatched bases: 5. The CDR3 spans 13 residues. Per germline, CDR1 SEHNR and CDR2 FQNEAQ (reference sequence). Sequencing was done on a sample of blood. This sequence was found in a person aged 18 to 70 in good health. The J gene is TRBJ2-7, the V gene TRBV7-9, with TRBD2 identical over 7 bases. In DNA, the CDR3 is TGTGCCAGCAGCTTGAGCGGGGAATCCGAGCAGTACTTC. Its protein product is CASSLSGESEQYF. Combining the CDR3 with reference TRBV7-9 and TRBJ2-7 gives the whole variable domain DTGVSQNPRHKITKRGQNVTFRCDPISEHNRLYWYRQTLGQGPEFLTYFQNEAQLEKSRLLSDRFSAERPKGSFSTLEIQRTEQGDSAMYLCASSLSGESEQYFGPGTRLTVT.